A single sample gave rise to the 21 T cell receptor beta chains below, sequenced in a study of cytomegalovirus exposure and HLA in healthy donors. Profiled with immunoSEQ multiplex PCR; TCRdb holds only in-frame clones, not every one. The top ten hold 15% to 20% of the sample, which has around 190,000 clones, around 85% seen once. Material for sequencing was PBMCs. The receptors were gathered from a man between 18 and 35 years old in good health and CMV-seropositive.

The genes are TRBV11-2 and TRBJ1-4; 9 positions match TRBD1. CDR1 is SGHAT and CDR2 is FQNNGV in the germline V gene. CDR3 length: 15 residues. Trimming at V came to 6 bases and at J to 5 bases, leaving 7 bases not matched to a gene. This CDR3 reads CASRDTGTGNEKLFF. For the CDR3, the DNA is TGTGCCAGCAGAGATACCGGGACAGGGAATGAAAAACTGTTTTTT.

The V gene is TRBV21-1, the J gene TRBJ2-1; the table gives TRBD2 as D, unverified against the DNA. TRBV21-1 is annotated as a pseudogene. This CDR3 has 15 amino acids. The CDR3 loop reads CASRRPGSSYNEQFF. The CDR3 nucleotides are TGTGCCAGCAGAAGACCCGGGAGCTCCTACAATGAGCAGTTCTTC.

This clone was seen once. The chain recombines TRBV2 with TRBJ1-6; a possible D gene is TRBD1 (6 bases). This CDR3 region has 15 residues. The germline V gene encodes CDR1 SNHLY and CDR2 FYNNEI. Trimming shortened V by 7 bases and J by 0 bases, and 10 bases separated the two germline ends. DNA for the CDR3: TGTGCCAGCAATGGACAGAGCTCCTATAATTCACCCCTCCACTTT. This codes for CASNGQSSYNSPLHF. Together with reference TRBV2 and TRBJ1-6, the CDR3 gives the full variable domain: EPEVTQTPSHQVTQMGQEVILRCVPISNHLYFYWYRQILGQKVEFLVSFYNNEISEKSEIFDDQFSVERPDGSNFTLKIRSTKLEDSAMYFCASNGQSSYNSPLHFGNGTRLTVT.

The rearrangement joins TRBV27 to TRBJ2-7, with no clear D. This CDR3 is 13 amino acids long. Trimming removed 2 bases at V and 1 base at J, with 6 bases between. Germline CDR1 reads MNHEY; CDR2 reads SMNVEV (reference sequence). The CDR3, as DNA: TGTGCCAGCAGTTTACTTCAGTCCTACGAGCAGTACTTC. Protein: CASSLLQSYEQYF.

The chain uses TRBV30 and TRBJ2-7; a weak D match, TRBD1 (5 bases). Trimming shortened V by 0 bases and J by 4 bases, and 13 bases separated the two germline ends. The CDR3 is made up of 14 amino acids. CDR1 is GTSNPN, CDR2 SVGIG, per germline (reference sequence). CDR3 sequence (DNA): TGTGCCTGGAGTGTGGCTGCAGGGTGGTACGAGCAGTACTTC. It translates to CAWSVAAGWYEQYF.

The rearrangement links TRBV7-9 to TRBJ1-3; 7 bases fit TRBD1. CDR3 length: 16 amino acids. The trim removed 6 bases at V and 0 bases at J, leaving 8 bases unmatched. In germline, CDR1 is SEHNR, CDR2 FQNEAQ (reference sequence). This CDR3 reads CASRGGQIFSGNTIYF. The CDR3 region has the DNA TGTGCCAGCAGAGGGGGACAGATCTTCTCTGGAAACACCATATATTTT.

The J gene is TRBJ2-7, the V gene TRBV30; 8 bases match TRBD2. J was trimmed by 2 bases and V by 3 bases; bases with no gene match: 12. Germline assignment: CDR1 GTSNPN and CDR2 SVGIG (reference sequence). The CDR3 contains 16 residues. The CDR3 region is CAWSRNSGAITYEQYF. CDR3 in DNA: TGTGCCTGGAGCCGGAATAGCGGGGCCATAACCTACGAGCAGTACTTC.

This rearrangement joins TRBV28 to TRBJ1-2, with TRBD1 matching over 8 bases. Losses at the gene ends were 1 base for V and 3 bases for J; bases not matched to a gene: 7. Germline CDR1 is MDHEN and CDR2 is SYDVKM. The CDR3 length is 16 residues. The CDR3 reads CASSLFIQGADYGYTF. As DNA, the CDR3 is TGTGCCAGCAGTTTATTCATCCAGGGGGCGGACTATGGCTACACCTTC.

The J gene is TRBJ1-1, the V gene TRBV30; 9 bases align to TRBD1. Trimming took 4 bases from V and 1 from J; bases not matched to a gene: 4. The CDR3 extends over 14 amino acids. Germline loops: CDR1 GTSNPN, CDR2 SVGIG (reference sequence). The chain's CDR3 is CAWNMGQGNTEAFF. The DNA of the CDR3 is TGTGCCTGGAATATGGGACAGGGGAACACTGAAGCTTTCTTT. Variable domain in full (rest from reference TRBV30 and TRBJ1-1): SQTIHQWPATLVQPVGSPLSLECTVEGTSNPNLYWYRQAAGRGLQLLFYSVGIGQISSEVPQNLSASRPQDRQFILSSKKLLLSDSGFYLCAWNMGQGNTEAFFGQGTRLTVV.

The chain couples TRBV7-2 to TRBJ2-5, with 7 bases lining up with TRBD1. Germline values: CDR1 SGHTA, CDR2 FQGNSA. This CDR3 is built from 13 residues. V dropped 9 bases and J dropped 3; count of bases not matched to a gene: 7. This CDR3 reads CASESTGEETQYF. CDR3 sequence (DNA): TGTGCCAGTGAGTCCACAGGGGAAGAGACCCAGTACTTC.

The genes are TRBV6-1 and TRBJ1-6; TRBD1 agrees at 11 bases. The CDR3 spans 15 residues. V trimming: 7 bases; J trimming: 9 bases; junction bases outside the gene matches: 8. Looked up from germline, CDR1 is MNHNS and CDR2 is SASEGT. The CDR3 here is CASTAGTGGLSPLHF. The CDR3 DNA is TGTGCCAGCACGGCCGGGACAGGGGGTCTTTCACCCCTCCACTTT.

The CDR3 loop is CASLVGDRGRKDYGYTF. The CDR3 DNA follows: TGTGCCAGCCTCGTGGGGGACAGGGGGCGTAAAGACTATGGCTACACCTTC. The chain joins TRBV2 to TRBJ1-2; TRBD1 aligns across 12 bases. The CDR3 loop spans 17 amino acids. Unmatched junction bases numbered 13, after V lost 8 bases and J lost 3 bases. Looked up from germline, CDR1 is SNHLY and CDR2 is FYNNEI. Based on the CDR3 plus reference TRBV2 and TRBJ1-2, the full variable domain is EPEVTQTPSHQVTQMGQEVILRCVPISNHLYFYWYRQILGQKVEFLVSFYNNEISEKSEIFDDQFSVERPDGSNFTLKIRSTKLEDSAMYFCASLVGDRGRKDYGYTFGSGTRLTVV.

This rearrangement joins TRBV30 to TRBJ1-1, with D maybe TRBD1 (5 bases). Germline CDR1 is GTSNPN and CDR2 is SVGIG (reference sequence). The CDR3 has 13 residues. Trimming took 0 bases from V and 5 from J, leaving 10 bases between them. CDR3 DNA sequence: TGTGCCTGGAGTGTTTTGGGGGGGACTGAAGCTTTCTTT. It codes for CAWSVLGGTEAFF.

The chain links TRBV28 to TRBJ1-5; D unresolved. This CDR3 has 15 residues. V lost 3 bases and J 1 base, leaving 10 bases between the germline ends. In germline, CDR1 is MDHEN, CDR2 SYDVKM. In DNA, the CDR3 is TGTGCCAGCAGTTTGGCAGGCGGGAGCAATCAGCCCCAGCATTTT. This translates into CASSLAGGSNQPQHF.

This sequence joins TRBV30 and TRBJ2-7; maybe TRBD1 (5 bases). V was clipped by 1 base and J by 4 bases, with 17 bases between them. CDR3 length equals 15 residues. Germline loops: CDR1 GTSNPN, CDR2 SVGIG (reference sequence). Written as DNA, the CDR3 is TGTGCCTGGAGTGCCCAGGGCTGGGGCGCTTACGAGCAGTACTTC. It is translated as CAWSAQGWGAYEQYF.

The chain has TRBV28 and TRBJ2-7; possible D gene TRBD2, 6 bases. Germline CDR1 is MDHEN and CDR2 is SYDVKM. This CDR3 is built from 12 residues. V lost 8 bases to trimming and J lost 0 bases, with 8 bases between them. This chain's CDR3 is CASLGSSYEQYF. For the CDR3, the DNA is TGTGCCAGCCTCGGGAGCTCCTACGAGCAGTACTTC.

CDR3 region: CATVYDSLLNTEAFF. Written as DNA, the CDR3 is TGTGCCACCGTTTATGACTCACTTTTGAACACTGAAGCTTTCTTT. The J gene is TRBJ1-1, the V gene TRBV6-1, with no clear D. The CDR3 totals 15 residues. Trimming took 10 bases from V and 0 from J, leaving 18 bases between them. Germline loops: CDR1 MNHNS, CDR2 SASEGT.

This clone was recorded a few times. The chain is built from TRBV7-9 and TRBJ2-1; D might be TRBD2 (6 bases). The CDR3 runs to 14 residues. The germline V gene encodes CDR1 SEHNR and CDR2 FQNEAQ (reference sequence). V was clipped by 3 bases and J by 2 bases, with 8 bases between them. CDR3 in DNA: TGTGCCAGCAGCTTGGGGGGTACCTACAATGAGCAGTTCTTC. This gives the protein CASSLGGTYNEQFF.

This sequence joins TRBV5-4 and TRBJ2-7; no definite D call. Germline CDR1 and CDR2: SGHNT and YYREEE (reference sequence). There are 12 residues in the CDR3. The V end was cut by 5 bases, the J end by 7 bases, with 13 bases between. The CDR3 DNA reads as TGTGCCAGCAGTTTCGAACCCGGGGAGCAGTACTTC. Translated, it gives CASSFEPGEQYF.

The J gene is TRBJ2-7, the V gene TRBV7-8; a weak D match, TRBD1 (5 bases). The ends were cut back, 1 base at V and 2 bases at J, with 15 bases in the middle. This CDR3 comprises 16 residues. Germline loops: CDR1 SGHVS, CDR2 FQNEAQ. The DNA for the CDR3 is TGTGCCAGCAGCTTAGTCAAGTCAAGGGGAACCTACGAGCAGTACTTC. Translating gives CASSLVKSRGTYEQYF.

The chain recombines TRBV28 with TRBJ2-5; 11 bases match TRBD2. The CDR3 contains 15 residues. Germline V gene sequence: CDR1 MDHEN, CDR2 SYDVKM. V shed 6 bases and J 4 bases; nucleotides not matched to a gene: 7. The CDR3 reads CASSLAGGGGETQYF. DNA of the CDR3: TGTGCCAGCAGCCTAGCGGGGGGTGGGGGAGAGACCCAGTACTTC.